Below, one T cell receptor (beta chain) is given with its context. Its antigen is undetermined. This entry comes from a study of post-analysis software for immune sequencing data. Findings of the study overall: Relative to controls, patients had several TRBV segments at higher frequency, with TRBV5-6, TRBV5-1 and TRBV20-1 among these.

TCR beta libraries were prepared from cDNA with unique molecular identifiers. TCRdb reanalysed the PCR reads using MiXCR and keeps one entry per CDR3 protein. The sample holds 650,000 to 900,000 distinct CDR3 sequences, roughly 50% seen once. This CDR3 is 16 amino acids long. V shed 0 bases and J 2 bases; nucleotides not matched to a gene: 5. The germline gives CDR1 DFQATT, CDR2 SNEGSKA (reference sequence). The clonotype was recovered from a girl aged 10 to 17 with multiple sclerosis. This rearrangement joins TRBV20-1 to TRBJ2-3; 10 nucleotides match TRBD2. The sequenced sample consisted of blood. The CDR3 region has the DNA TGCAGTGCTAGAGACGGACTAGCGGAGAACACAGATACGCAGTATTTT. Its translation: CSARDGLAENTDTQYF.